The rows below give T cell receptor beta chains drawn from one sample of a study of T cell responses to AZD1222 COVID-19 vaccine. Produced via immunoSEQ multiplex PCR; TCRdb's table is partial and in-frame only. The sample records 72,000 or so clones, 75% to 90% being singletons. The starting material was peripheral blood, obtained on day 0 of AZD1222 vaccination. The source is an adult in good health. CDR3s leave out the opening cysteine and the closing phenylalanine or tryptophan. The order of the fields is V gene, J gene, CDR3 protein.

>TRBV28|TRBJ1-5
ASSSYSNQPQH
>TRBV6-5|TRBJ1-1
ATKTGRHTEAF
>TRBV5-1|TRBJ1-3
ASSSSPLSGNTIY
>TRBV5-1|TRBJ2-1
ASSPGTDYNEQF
>TRBV10-1|TRBJ2-2
ASSDSTYANTGELF
>TRBV28|TRBJ2-3
ASSLVGLGDTQY
>TRBV23-1|TRBJ2-7
ASSPPPRQSEQY
>TRBV19|TRBJ2-5
ASSQQGQSGAQY
>TRBV5-1|TRBJ2-5
ASSLGWGGETQY
>TRBV3-1/TRBV3-2|TRBJ1-2
ASSQERGIAYGYT
>TRBV7-9|TRBJ1-6
ASSLDRTYNSPLH
>TRBV7-3|TRBJ2-1
ASSLGREGYNEQF
>TRBV5-4|TRBJ2-2
ASSLAGLAGNTGELF
>TRBV6-2/TRBV6-3|TRBJ1-1
ASSLQGLNTEAF
>TRBV6-2/TRBV6-3|TRBJ1-2
ASSLPWEGRYGYT
>TRBV5-4|TRBJ1-1
ASSLGPSGMNTEAF
>TRBV5-1|TRBJ1-2
ASSLESQGRYGYT
>TRBV7-3|TRBJ2-7
ASSQGGGAEQY
>TRBV27|TRBJ2-5
ASSPQGQGRAQY
>TRBV14|TRBJ1-6
ASSRWDRGVDSPLH
>TRBV27|TRBJ2-7
ASSYDREGSYEQY
>TRBV28|TRBJ1-2
ASIPQGSFYGYT
>TRBV18|TRBJ1-5
ASSPGSNQPQH
>TRBV18|TRBJ2-1
ASSPPRGGMDEQF
>TRBV11-2|TRBJ2-5
ASSPRRGEDHQETQY
>TRBV6-1|TRBJ2-1
ASSEAASGDEQF
>TRBV2|TRBJ2-7
ASSPEAGRQY
>TRBV9|TRBJ2-5
ASSVTGSGTQY
>TRBV19|TRBJ2-7
ASSRLAGAYEQY